The next 30 T cell receptor beta chains were all read from a single sample in a study of identical twins (dated by TCRdb to 2016 to 2018). Preparation of the library involved 5' RACE. The listed sequencing device is Illumina HiSeq 2000. TCRdb ran its own pipeline on the public reads, namely fastp trimming at Q25 and MiXCR clone calling, and kept in-frame beta chains. Duplicate CDR3 protein sequences are folded into a single record with the most common DNA and genes. The sample records 130,000 to 150,000 distinct CDR3 sequences, approximately 4% of which are singletons. The biggest ten clones account for roughly 8% of the sample. Sequencing was performed on memory T cells sorted from blood. The cell subset or site label here, explained by the study, means: CD45RO+ enriched T cells. These receptors came from a man aged 18 to 30 in good health.

The rearrangement joins TRBV3-1 to TRBJ2-2; no clear D gene. Trimming shortened V by 3 bases and J by 1 base, and 9 bases separated the two germline ends. This CDR3 is built from 15 residues. Germline V gene data show CDR1 as LGHDT and CDR2 as YNNKEL (reference sequence). The CDR3 region has the DNA TGTGCCAGCAGCCATTCGACCGGGAACACCGGGGAGCTGTTTTTT. It yields the protein CASSHSTGNTGELFF.

This clonotype turned up a few times. The chain combines TRBV7-9 with TRBJ2-5, with a tentative D call TRBD1 (6 bases). CDR3 size: 16 residues. Germline V gene data show CDR1 as SEHNR and CDR2 as FQNEAQ (reference sequence). V gave up 5 bases and J gave up 4 bases, with 20 bases separating them. Here the CDR3 DNA reads TGTGCCAGCAGCCTACCCCCCAGGGGCGCAGGAGAGACCCAGTACTTC. Residues: CASSLPPRGAGETQYF.

There are many counts of this clonotype. The J gene is TRBJ2-7, the V gene TRBV4-3; D remains unclear. The CDR3 covers 15 residues. CDR1 LGHNA and CDR2 YSLEER come from the germline V gene. The ends were cut back, 0 bases at V and 5 bases at J, with 14 bases in the middle. CDR3 DNA sequence: TGCGCCAGCAGCCAAGAGCGGAGTGGGCCGCACGAGCAGTACTTC. This codes for CASSQERSGPHEQYF.

This clonotype was picked up many times. The gene calls are TRBV20-1 and TRBJ2-7; 9 nucleotides align to TRBD1. V was clipped by 5 bases and J by 3 bases; unmatched bases: 11. The CDR3 length is 15 residues. Germline loops: CDR1 DFQATT, CDR2 SNEGSKA (reference sequence). CDR3 DNA sequence: TGCAGTGCTCCAATAAAGGGACAGGGCGACTACGAGCAGTACTTC. It yields the protein CSAPIKGQGDYEQYF.

This clonotype has ten or more counts. The rearrangement uses TRBV7-9 and TRBJ1-2, with TRBD1 matching 7 bases. CDR3 length: 16 amino acids. CDR1 and CDR2 (germline): SEHNR, FQNEAQ (reference sequence). V shed 4 bases and J 3 bases; nucleotides not matched to a gene: 11. The CDR3 is CASSSGTEPVHYGYTF. CDR3 in DNA: TGTGCCAGCAGCTCCGGGACAGAGCCCGTACACTATGGCTACACCTTC.

This clonotype was seen many times. V usage is TRBV6-1 and J usage is TRBJ1-1, with D perhaps TRBD1 (6 bases). Trimming removed 7 bases at V and 5 bases at J, with 23 bases between. There are 16 residues in the CDR3. Germline CDR1 reads MNHNS; CDR2 reads SASEGT. DNA for the CDR3: TGTGCCAGCACCCGTTCCGGGGGCGCGTTTATGACTGAAGCTTTCTTT. This codes for CASTRSGGAFMTEAFF.

This clonotype was recorded at least ten times. The CDR3 protein is CASSHLDGRDGYTF. DNA for the CDR3: TGTGCCAGCAGCCATCTGGACGGCCGGGATGGCTACACCTTC. The rearrangement joins TRBV3-1 to TRBJ1-2; the D is unclear. Germline V gene lookup returns CDR1 LGHDT and CDR2 YNNKEL (reference sequence). Trimming shortened V by 3 bases and J by 6 bases, and 14 bases separated the two germline ends. The CDR3 is 14 amino acids.

This clonotype was detected ten times or more. The V and J genes are TRBV19 and TRBJ2-3, with 9 positions matching TRBD2. V lost 6 bases and J lost 4; bases outside the gene matches: 11. CDR3 length: 16 residues. The germline V gene has CDR1 LNHDA and CDR2 SQIVND (reference sequence). CDR3 nucleotide sequence: TGTGCCAGTAGGCGTAATTTAGCGGGAGTGGCAGATACGCAGTATTTT. It translates to CASRRNLAGVADTQYF. Variable domain in full (rest from reference TRBV19 and TRBJ2-3): DGGITQSPKYLFRKEGQNVTLSCEQNLNHDAMYWYRQDPGQGLRLIYYSQIVNDFQKGDIAEGYSVSREKKESFPLTVTSAQKNPTAFYLCASRRNLAGVADTQYFGPGTRLTVL.

This clonotype appeared a few times. The gene calls are TRBV28 and TRBJ1-5; a possible D gene is TRBD1 (6 bases). V shed 6 bases and J shed 0 bases, with 12 bases lying between them. Germline V CDR1 and CDR2: MDHEN, SYDVKM. This CDR3 is built from 15 residues. CDR3 protein: CASSPRGGSNQPQHF. The CDR3 bases are TGTGCCAGCAGCCCCAGGGGAGGTAGCAATCAGCCCCAGCATTTT.

This clonotype was found many times. The rearrangement links TRBV27 to TRBJ2-7; 8 nucleotides align to TRBD1. The V gene end was trimmed by 10 bases and the J gene end by 3 bases; junction bases not matched to a gene: 8. Germline V lookup: CDR1 MNHEY, CDR2 SMNVEV (reference sequence). The CDR3 contains 13 residues. This CDR3 is CATKGQGNYEQYF. Written as DNA, the CDR3 is TGTGCCACCAAAGGACAGGGCAACTACGAGCAGTACTTC.

Many counts were recorded for this clonotype. V is TRBV4-3 and J is TRBJ2-7; TRBD1 matches 7 bases. V lost 2 bases to trimming and J lost 6 bases; unmatched junction nucleotides: 4. The CDR3 is 13 residues long. Germline V gives CDR1 LGHNA, CDR2 YSLEER. The DNA of the CDR3 is TGCGCCAGCAGCCAACTGACAGGGTCCGAGCAGTACTTC. Amino acids: CASSQLTGSEQYF.

This clonotype appeared a few times. The chain carries TRBV4-2 and TRBJ2-5; D assignment may be TRBD1 or TRBD2 (5 bases each). CDR1 LGHNA and CDR2 YNFKEQ come from the germline V gene. Trimming left V 3 bases short and J 1 base short, with 9 bases between. The CDR3 is 14 amino acids. The CDR3 nucleotides are TGTGCCAGCAGCCAGAGGGACCTCCAAGAGACCCAGTACTTC. This codes for CASSQRDLQETQYF.

This clonotype was picked up many times. The V and J genes are TRBV24-1 and TRBJ2-2; 9 bases are shared with TRBD1. Trimming took 0 bases from V and 6 from J; bases not matched to a gene: 7. Germline values: CDR1 KGHDR, CDR2 SFDVKD. This CDR3 region has 17 residues. CDR3 loop: CATSDLATGGFSGELFF. In DNA, the CDR3 is TGTGCCACCAGTGATTTGGCGACAGGGGGGTTTTCCGGGGAGCTGTTTTTT.

Comments on this clonotype: This sequence may be a read error, since a much larger clone differs from it by one base. This sequence joins TRBV20-1 and TRBJ1-5, with D perhaps matching TRBD1 (5 bases). The CDR3 has 13 amino acids. In germline, CDR1 is DFQATT, CDR2 SNEGSKA (reference sequence). The CDR3 bases are TGCAGTGCTAATGGGGACGCAAATCATCCCCAGCATTTT. Encoded protein: CSANGDANHPQHF.

This clonotype was seen at least ten times. The chain joins TRBV3-1 to TRBJ2-7; D not resolved. Germline V gives CDR1 LGHDT, CDR2 YNNKEL (reference sequence). V gave up 1 base and J gave up 6 bases, with 10 bases separating them. The CDR3 loop spans 13 amino acids. CDR3 nucleotides: TGTGCCAGCAGCCAAGCGGTGGGTGGCGAGCAGTACTTC. It yields the protein CASSQAVGGEQYF.

The table lists this clonotype with many counts. V and J are TRBV10-3 and TRBJ2-2; 8 positions agree with TRBD2. Germline CDR1 and CDR2: ENHRY and SYGVKD. V dropped 2 bases and J dropped 8; count of bases not matched to a gene: 7. This CDR3 comprises 15 residues. The CDR3 sequence is CAISETSGIEGELFF. The CDR3 DNA is TGTGCCATCAGTGAGACTAGCGGAATCGAGGGGGAGCTGTTTTTT.

This clonotype was seen at least ten times. As DNA, the CDR3 is TGCGCCAGCAGCCAAGAAGGCGGGTCTAGCAATCAGCCCCAGCATTTT. As protein: CASSQEGGSSNQPQHF. The V call is TRBV4-3, the J call TRBJ1-5; D not resolved. V lost 0 bases, J lost 0 bases, and 9 bases lay in between. The CDR3 runs 16 residues. The germline CDR1 and CDR2 sequences are LGHNA and YSLEER.

This clonotype was seen many times. The chain employs TRBV7-8 and TRBJ2-5; D not certain. The V gene lost 5 bases and the J gene lost 0 bases, with 16 bases spanning the gap. This CDR3 is built from 16 residues. Germline values: CDR1 SGHVS, CDR2 FQNEAQ. The CDR3 protein is CASSRSGASYQETQYF. In DNA form, the CDR3 reads TGTGCCAGCAGCCGCAGTGGTGCGTCGTACCAAGAGACCCAGTACTTC.

The sample holds a few counts of this clonotype. The rearrangement uses TRBV19 and TRBJ1-5; D may be TRBD1 (6 bases). Germline-derived CDR1 and CDR2 are LNHDA and SQIVND (reference sequence). The CDR3 spans 17 residues. Trimming cost V 4 bases and J 7 bases, with 23 bases left between them. Here the CDR3 reads CASSTEPGQTLWQPQHF. CDR3 bases: TGTGCCAGTAGTACTGAACCGGGACAAACTTTATGGCAGCCCCAGCATTTT.

In this sample, this clonotype turned up many times. This chain joins TRBV5-1 and TRBJ2-1; TRBD2 matches at 10 bases. The CDR3 has 15 amino acids. Per the germline V gene, CDR1 is SGHRS and CDR2 is YFSETQ. V was pared by 3 bases and J by 5 bases, with 5 bases of the junction left unmatched. The CDR3 bases are TGCGCCAGCAGCTCCGGACTAGCGGCGAACAATGAGCAGTTCTTC. It is translated as CASSSGLAANNEQFF.

In this sample, this clonotype turned up many times. V gene TRBV7-2 combines with J gene TRBJ2-1; 8 bases fit TRBD2. CDR1 SGHTA and CDR2 FQGNSA come from the germline V gene. The V gene end was trimmed by 5 bases and the J gene end by 4 bases; junction bases not matched to a gene: 7. The CDR3 contains 15 residues. In DNA form, the CDR3 reads TGTGCCAGCAGCCTTTCCCCGGGAGGGTACAATGAGCAGTTCTTC. Its protein is CASSLSPGGYNEQFF.

This clonotype was seen a handful of times. The chain combines TRBV5-1 with TRBJ2-1; D uncertain. This CDR3 has 13 residues. V was pared by 0 bases and J by 7 bases, with 8 bases between. Germline V gene data show CDR1 as SGHRS and CDR2 as YFSETQ. The DNA for the CDR3 is TGCGCCAGCAGCTTGGCCCTGATAAATGAGCAGTTCTTC. Its protein is CASSLALINEQFF.

This chain joins TRBV6-5 and TRBJ2-1; possibly TRBD1 for D (5 bases). V lost 0 bases and J lost 9, with 18 bases in between. Germline CDR1 and CDR2: MNHEY and SVGAGI. The CDR3 is 16 residues long. The CDR3 coding sequence is TGTGCCAGCAGTTACTCTTTTCTACTAAGGGGCGGTGAGCAGTTCTTC. Translating gives CASSYSFLLRGGEQFF.

This clonotype was observed at least ten times. The V call is TRBV12-3 or TRBV12-4, the J call TRBJ2-7; D may be TRBD2 (5 bases). The length of the CDR3 is 13 residues. Trimming pared 10 bases from V and 2 bases from J, leaving 15 bases between. The CDR3 protein is CAIRTGPTYEQYF. Here the CDR3 DNA reads TGTGCCATCCGGACTGGACCGACCTACGAGCAGTACTTC.

V is TRBV27 and J is TRBJ1-1; the match to TRBD1 covers 10 bases. J was trimmed by 4 bases and V by 0 bases; bases with no gene match: 2. The CDR3 runs to 15 residues. Germline CDR1 is MNHEY and CDR2 is SMNVEV (reference sequence). CDR3 DNA: TGTGCCAGCAGTTTATCGGGACAGGGGCTCACTGAAGCTTTCTTT. It codes for CASSLSGQGLTEAFF.

This clonotype occurred many times. The genes are TRBV5-1 and TRBJ2-1, with 7 bases aligning to TRBD1. The CDR3 has 16 amino acids. Trimming removed 5 bases from V and 6 bases from J; junction bases left unmatched: 14. Germline V CDR1 and CDR2: SGHRS, YFSETQ. CDR3 nucleotides: TGCGCCAGCAGGTCTTGGTCAGGGGGAGAGGGCAATGAGCAGTTCTTC. Its translation is CASRSWSGGEGNEQFF.

This clonotype was seen at least ten times. The chain is built from TRBV3-1 and TRBJ2-6, with a weak D call TRBD2 (6 bases). V lost 0 bases to trimming and J lost 0 bases, with 18 bases between them. CDR1 and CDR2 from the germline V gene are LGHDT and YNNKEL (reference sequence). The CDR3 consists of 20 residues. This CDR3 reads CASSQEFVGGSFSGANVLTF. CDR3 coding DNA: TGTGCCAGCAGCCAAGAGTTCGTGGGAGGCAGCTTCTCTGGGGCCAACGTCCTGACTTTC.

This clonotype has at least ten counts. This chain connects TRBV7-8 to TRBJ2-1; 10 positions match TRBD2. In germline, CDR1 is SGHVS, CDR2 FQNEAQ. V shed 3 bases and J 8 bases; nucleotides not matched to a gene: 7. The CDR3 runs to 15 residues. CDR3 in DNA: TGTGCCAGCAGCTTGGCTAGCGGGAGAATGGATGAGCAGTTCTTC. Residues: CASSLASGRMDEQFF.

This clonotype was seen many times. The chain recombines TRBV5-6 with TRBJ1-1; 9 nucleotides align to TRBD1. The CDR3 extends over 17 amino acids. CDR1 is SGHDT and CDR2 is YYEEEE in the germline V gene. V was pared by 1 base and J by 4 bases, with 11 bases of the junction left unmatched. CDR3 sequence reads: CASSLYPGTGFRTEAFF. The DNA for the CDR3 is TGTGCCAGCAGCTTGTACCCCGGGACAGGGTTTCGCACTGAAGCTTTCTTT. The entire variable domain, with the rest obtained from reference TRBV5-6 and TRBJ1-1, is as follows: DAGVTQSPTHLIKTRGQQVTLRCSPKSGHDTVSWYQQALGQGPQFIFQYYEEEERQRGNFPDRFSGHQFPNYSSELNVNALLLGDSALYLCASSLYPGTGFRTEAFFGQGTRLTVV.

Ten or more counts support this clonotype. This chain connects TRBV9 to TRBJ1-6; D ambiguous. The CDR3 runs to 15 residues. Germline assignment: CDR1 SGDLS and CDR2 YYNGEE. V was shortened by 3 bases and J by 6 bases, with 13 bases between the two germline ends. The DNA of the CDR3 is TGTGCCAGCAGCGGCCTACCGGGTCCTAATTCACCCCTCCACTTT. Residues: CASSGLPGPNSPLHF.